Shown below are 20 T cell receptor beta chains from a single sample sequenced in a study of blood T cell repertoires in COVID-19. Sequencing used immunoSEQ multiplex PCR; TCRdb keeps in-frame clones, though not all of them. The sample holds 150,000 to 200,000 clones; approximately 90% are singletons and the top ten take about 4.2%. The sample comprised peripheral blood. The receptors here all came from a human donor in a cohort sampled during active COVID-19.

This sequence joins TRBV9 and TRBJ2-1; tentatively, D is TRBD2 (8 bases). V lost 1 base, J lost 7 bases, and 24 bases lay in between. The CDR3 runs 18 residues. CDR1 and CDR2 (germline): SGDLS, YYNGEE. CDR3 sequence (DNA): TGTGCCAGCAGCGTAAGGGGGCCAGGAGCGGGAGCGGGGAATGAGCAGTTCTTC. Protein: CASSVRGPGAGAGNEQFF.

The rearrangement uses TRBV5-1 and TRBJ1-2, with 8 bases identical to TRBD1. The germline CDR1 and CDR2 sequences are SGHRS and YFSETQ. V was pared by 4 bases and J by 0 bases, with 5 bases of the junction left unmatched. The CDR3 has 15 amino acids. CDR3 in amino acids: CASSQGQATNYGYTF. As DNA, the CDR3 is TGCGCCAGCAGCCAGGGACAGGCGACTAACTATGGCTACACCTTC.

The chain employs TRBV10-3 and TRBJ2-1; 8 nucleotides agree with TRBD2. The germline V gene has CDR1 ENHRY and CDR2 SYGVKD. V lost 6 bases and J lost 6; bases outside the gene matches: 4. CDR3 size: 13 residues. The CDR3 is CAIRVSGGNEQFF. CDR3 sequence (DNA): TGTGCCATCAGAGTGAGCGGGGGCAATGAGCAGTTCTTC.

The chain couples TRBV2 to TRBJ2-7; a possible D gene is TRBD1 (6 bases). The CDR3 is made up of 14 amino acids. The V gene's germline CDR1 is SNHLY and CDR2 FYNNEI. Trimming removed 6 bases at V and 1 base at J, with 13 bases between. The CDR3 DNA follows: TGTGCCAGCAGCCCTACAGGGAATTCCTACGAGCAGTACTTC. Its protein is CASSPTGNSYEQYF.

The rearrangement joins TRBV19 to TRBJ2-7; 8 bases match TRBD2. V dropped 2 bases and J dropped 7; count of bases not matched to a gene: 4. The CDR3 totals 13 residues. CDR1 LNHDA and CDR2 SQIVND come from the germline V gene (reference sequence). CDR3 in amino acids: CASSISGSSEQYF. CDR3 sequence (DNA): TGTGCCAGTAGTATAAGCGGGAGTAGTGAGCAGTACTTC.

The rearrangement joins TRBV4-3 to TRBJ1-1, with 11 bases identical to TRBD1. The CDR3 is 15 amino acids. Germline V lookup: CDR1 LGHNA, CDR2 YSLEER. Trimming cost V 3 bases and J 0 bases; bases outside gene matches: 0. CDR3 sequence reads: CASSQDRGLNTEAFF. DNA for the CDR3: TGCGCCAGCAGCCAGGACAGGGGGCTGAACACTGAAGCTTTCTTT.

The CDR3 DNA reads as TGTGCCACCAGTACGAACCAACATTCGGGGGAGACCCAGTACTTC. Translating gives CATSTNQHSGETQYF. The V call is TRBV15, the J call TRBJ2-5, with D maybe TRBD2 (5 bases). The V end was cut by 6 bases, the J end by 5 bases, with 19 bases between. The germline gives CDR1 LNHNV, CDR2 YYDKDF (reference sequence). The CDR3 is 15 residues long.

This clone showed up just once. V usage is TRBV5-5 and J usage is TRBJ1-2, with 8 bases that match TRBD1. The length of the CDR3 is 17 residues. Trimming cost V 4 bases and J 3 bases; bases outside gene matches: 14. From germline, CDR1 is SGHKS and CDR2 YYEKEE (reference sequence). Here the CDR3 reads CASSRDITGQGDYGYTF. The CDR3 nucleotides read TGTGCCAGCAGCCGAGACATAACTGGACAGGGAGACTATGGCTACACCTTC. The full variable domain, with the rest looked up from reference TRBV5-5 and TRBJ1-2, is DAGVTQSPTHLIKTRGQQVTLRCSPISGHKSVSWYQQVLGQGPQFIFQYYEKEERGRGNFPDRFSARQFPNYSSELNVNALLLGDSALYLCASSRDITGQGDYGYTFGSGTRLTVV.

V and J are TRBV10-3 and TRBJ1-2; 9 bases are a match to TRBD1. The CDR3 contains 17 residues. The junction had 12 bases not matched to a gene; V was cut back by 4 bases and J by 3 bases. CDR1 is ENHRY, CDR2 SYGVKD, per germline. This chain's CDR3 is CAISGRDRDSGDYGYTF. CDR3 sequence (DNA): TGTGCCATCAGTGGAAGGGACAGGGATAGCGGAGACTATGGCTACACCTTC.

In DNA form, the CDR3 reads TGTGCCAGCAGCCCCGACAAGAGCTCCTACGAGCAGTACTTC. Amino acids: CASSPDKSSYEQYF. The chain has TRBV5-4 and TRBJ2-7; D ambiguous. CDR1 SGHNT and CDR2 YYREEE come from the germline V gene (reference sequence). The CDR3 is 14 residues long. Trimming left V 4 bases short and J 0 bases short, with 11 bases between.

This sequence joins TRBV7-2 and TRBJ2-1; TRBD1 agrees at 9 bases. V shed 4 bases, J shed 4 bases, and the junction held 8 bases outside the gene matches. CDR3 length: 16 amino acids. Germline V gene lookup returns CDR1 SGHTA and CDR2 FQGNSA. The CDR3, as DNA: TGTGCCAGCAGCTCGACCCCCGGGACAGGGTACAATGAGCAGTTCTTC. It is translated as CASSSTPGTGYNEQFF. The variable domain in full, completed from reference TRBV7-2 and TRBJ2-1, reads GAGVSQSPSNKVTEKGKDVELRCDPISGHTALYWYRQSLGQGLEFLIYFQGNSAPDKSGLPSDRFSAERTGGSVSTLTIQRTQQEDSAVYLCASSSTPGTGYNEQFFGPGTRLTVL.

The V call is TRBV28, the J call TRBJ1-4, with 8 bases matching TRBD1. CDR3 length: 13 amino acids. The germline V gene encodes CDR1 MDHEN and CDR2 SYDVKM. V shed 6 bases, J shed 8 bases, and the junction held 5 bases outside the gene matches. In DNA, the CDR3 is TGTGCCAGCAGAAGACAGGGGCGGGAAAAACTGTTTTTT. It specifies CASRRQGREKLFF.

The V and J genes are TRBV7-2 and TRBJ2-1; 11 bases fit TRBD2. Germline V gene sequence: CDR1 SGHTA, CDR2 FQGNSA. The CDR3 sequence is 16 residues long. V trimming: 5 bases; J trimming: 4 bases; junction bases outside the gene matches: 7. Written as DNA, the CDR3 is TGTGCCAGCAGCCCACCGGGACTAGCGGCATACAATGAGCAGTTCTTC. Translated: CASSPPGLAAYNEQFF.

The chain employs TRBV30 and TRBJ1-5; D is perhaps TRBD1 (5 bases). The V end was cut by 0 bases, the J end by 9 bases, with 15 bases between. Germline lookup yields CDR1 GTSNPN and CDR2 SVGIG (reference sequence). The CDR3 is 14 amino acids. CDR3 protein: CAWSVGHGRGPQHF. The DNA of the CDR3 is TGTGCCTGGAGTGTTGGACACGGGCGGGGGCCCCAGCATTTT.

This clone was recorded only once. The chain employs TRBV3-1 (or the pseudogene TRBV3-2) and TRBJ2-3; 13 nucleotides align to TRBD2. This CDR3 has 17 amino acids. The V and J ends lost 7 bases and 4 bases, in that order; junction bases with no gene match: 11. CDR1 is LGHDT and CDR2 is YNNKEL in the germline V gene (reference sequence). The CDR3 DNA follows: TGTGCCAGCACCCACTCGACTAGCGGGAGGCCACCAGATACGCAGTATTTT. This gives the protein CASTHSTSGRPPDTQYF.

This clone was recorded a few times. The chain employs TRBV10-1 and TRBJ1-1; tentatively, D is TRBD1 (5 bases). The CDR3 is 15 amino acids. V was pared by 5 bases and J by 7 bases, with 20 bases between. Germline V CDR1 and CDR2: WNHNN, SYGVQD (reference sequence). The CDR3 DNA sequence: TGCGCCAGCAGTCCCGATCCGGGGGGGGTCGGTGAAGCTTTCTTT. This encodes CASSPDPGGVGEAFF.

For the CDR3, the DNA is TGCAGTGCTACCGGTAGCTATGGCTACACCTTC. Protein product: CSATGSYGYTF. The V and J genes are TRBV20-1 and TRBJ1-2; D gene unclear. Trimming stripped 4 bases from V and 4 bases from J, with 7 bases between. The CDR3 runs 11 residues. Germline V gene sequence: CDR1 DFQATT, CDR2 SNEGSKA (reference sequence).

The V and J genes are TRBV9 and TRBJ2-3, with unresolved D. V was cut by 4 bases and J by 0 bases, with 12 bases left in between. Germline CDR1 reads SGDLS; CDR2 reads YYNGEE. There are 15 residues in the CDR3. The CDR3 loop reads CASSRVPASTDTQYF. CDR3 DNA: TGTGCCAGCAGCCGCGTCCCCGCTAGCACAGATACGCAGTATTTT.

The chain combines TRBV7-6 with TRBJ2-2, with a tentative D call TRBD2 (7 bases). Germline CDR1 is SGHVS and CDR2 is FNYEAQ. With 6 bases removed from V and 2 bases from J, the gap between germline ends came to 19 bases. This CDR3 has 17 amino acids. DNA for the CDR3: TGTGCCAGCAGTCGTCTAGGGGGGGGATTCAACACCGGGGAGCTGTTTTTT. Translating gives CASSRLGGGFNTGELFF.

The rearrangement links TRBV4-2 to TRBJ2-1, with D perhaps matching TRBD2 (6 bases). V shed 4 bases and J shed 2 bases, with 12 bases lying between them. Germline V gene sequence: CDR1 LGHNA, CDR2 YNFKEQ. The CDR3 contains 15 residues. CDR3 nucleotides: TGTGCCAGCAGCCCGGGAGTGAGGGCCTACAATGAGCAGTTCTTC. Its translation: CASSPGVRAYNEQFF.